Listed below are T cell receptor beta chains from one sample, sequenced in a study of blood T cell repertoires in COVID-19. Assay: immunoSEQ multiplex PCR; the TCRdb copy retains only in-frame clones and omits some. The repertoire has tens of thousands of clones, 75% to 85% of them found once; the top ten carry 25%. Specimen: peripheral blood. These receptors originate from a man in his 70s with active COVID-19. CDR3s include the opening cysteine and the closing phenylalanine or tryptophan. The order of the fields is clone size, V gene, J gene, D gene, CDR3 protein, CDR3 DNA. D genes are given only for firm matches. Clone sizes are given selectively: once, few, many, or a class where the clone is expanded.

NA	TRBV11-2	TRBJ2-1	NA	CASSLQGTEQFF	TGTGCCAGCAGCTTACAGGGGACTGAGCAGTTCTTC
few	TRBV4-1	TRBJ1-3	NA	CASSRWGGSGNTIYF	TGCGCCAGCAGCCGCTGGGGGGGCTCTGGAAACACCATATATTTT
NA	TRBV2	TRBJ1-1	NA	CASEGRRAFF	TGTGCCAGCGAAGGTCGGCGGGCTTTCTTT
NA	TRBV7-8	TRBJ2-7	NA	CASSLRQPEGSYEQYF	TGTGCCAGCAGCCTAAGACAACCGGAGGGCTCCTACGAGCAGTACTTC
NA	TRBV7-8	TRBJ2-6	NA	CASSPQLSGANVLTF	TGTGCCAGCAGCCCCCAGTTGTCTGGGGCCAACGTCCTGACTTTC
NA	TRBV28	TRBJ1-4	NA	CASSLVGGGPFF	TGTGCCAGCAGTTTAGTCGGGGGGGGGCCGTTTTTT
many	TRBV5-1	TRBJ1-4	NA	CASSPEAQLNEKLFF	TGCGCCAGCAGCCCGGAGGCCCAACTAAATGAAAAACTGTTTTTT
NA	TRBV7-3	TRBJ2-5	NA	CASSVTSLETQYF	TGTGCCAGCAGCGTAACTAGTTTGGAGACCCAGTACTTC
NA	TRBV6-5	TRBJ2-1	NA	CASREQGIDEQFF	TGTGCCAGCAGGGAGCAGGGGATCGATGAGCAGTTCTTC
few	TRBV27	TRBJ2-3	TRBD2	CASSLSRAGGRTDTQYF	TGTGCCAGCAGTTTATCGAGAGCGGGGGGCCGCACAGATACGCAGTATTTT
NA	TRBV11-2	TRBJ2-3	NA	CASSEHRDTQYF	TGTGCCAGCAGCGAGCACCGGGATACGCAGTATTTT
NA	TRBV5-6	TRBJ1-2	NA	CASSFSNRNPYGYTF	TGTGCCAGCAGCTTCTCTAACAGAAACCCCTATGGCTACACCTTC
NA	TRBV7-8	TRBJ2-6	TRBD1	CASSLTGGAGANVLTF	TGTGCCAGCAGCCTGACAGGGGGAGCTGGGGCCAACGTCCTGACTTTC
NA	TRBV28	TRBJ1-3	NA	CASSPSTMTGTGNTIYF	TGTGCCAGCAGCCCCTCCACTATGACAGGAACTGGAAACACCATATATTTT
NA	TRBV9	TRBJ1-1	TRBD1	CASSARTGQGNTEAFF	TGTGCCAGCAGCGCCCGCACGGGACAGGGGAACACTGAAGCTTTCTTT
NA	TRBV30	TRBJ2-7	TRBD2	CAWSLSGGISYEQYF	TGTGCCTGGAGCCTGTCCGGGGGGATCTCCTACGAGCAGTACTTC
NA	TRBV28	TRBJ1-3	NA	CASSRSQGSGNTIYF	TGTGCCAGCAGCCGCTCACAGGGATCTGGAAACACCATATATTTT
NA	TRBV7-2	TRBJ2-7	NA	CASSLVGGTYEQYF	TGTGCCAGCAGCTTAGTAGGCGGGACCTACGAGCAGTACTTC